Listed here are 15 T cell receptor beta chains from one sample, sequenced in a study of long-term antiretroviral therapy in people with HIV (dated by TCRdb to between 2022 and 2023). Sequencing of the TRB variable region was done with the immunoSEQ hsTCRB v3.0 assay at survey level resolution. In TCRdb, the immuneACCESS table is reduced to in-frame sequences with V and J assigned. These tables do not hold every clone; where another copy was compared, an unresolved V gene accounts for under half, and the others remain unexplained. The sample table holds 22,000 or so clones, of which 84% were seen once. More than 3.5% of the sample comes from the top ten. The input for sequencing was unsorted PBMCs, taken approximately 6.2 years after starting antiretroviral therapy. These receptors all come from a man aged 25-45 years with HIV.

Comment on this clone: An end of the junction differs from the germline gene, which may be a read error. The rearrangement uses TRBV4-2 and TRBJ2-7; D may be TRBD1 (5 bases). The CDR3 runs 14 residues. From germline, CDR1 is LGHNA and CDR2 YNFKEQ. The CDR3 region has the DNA TGTGCCAGCAGCCCAGGTTTTACAGGTGGGGCTTCAGGCTTC. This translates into CASSPGFTGGASGF.

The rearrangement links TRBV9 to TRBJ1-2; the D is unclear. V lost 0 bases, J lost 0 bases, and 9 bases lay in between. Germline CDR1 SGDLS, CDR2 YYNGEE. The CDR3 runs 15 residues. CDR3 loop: CASSVGLSANYGYTF. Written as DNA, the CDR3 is TGTGCCAGCAGCGTAGGTCTGTCAGCTAACTATGGCTACACCTTC.

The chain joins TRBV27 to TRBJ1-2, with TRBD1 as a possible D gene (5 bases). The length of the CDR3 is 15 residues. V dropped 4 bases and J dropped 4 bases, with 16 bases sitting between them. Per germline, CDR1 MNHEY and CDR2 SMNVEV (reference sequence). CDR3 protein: CASSSGGLQGYGYTF. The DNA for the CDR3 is TGTGCCAGCAGTTCCGGCGGCCTCCAGGGCTATGGCTACACCTTC.

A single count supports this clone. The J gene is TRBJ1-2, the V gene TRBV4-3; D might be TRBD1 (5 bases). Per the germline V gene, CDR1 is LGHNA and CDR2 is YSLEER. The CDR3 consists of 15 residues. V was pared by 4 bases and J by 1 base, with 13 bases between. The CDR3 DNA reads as TGCGCCAGCAGCCGTTCCTGGGGCAGTAACTATGGCTACACCTTC. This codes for CASSRSWGSNYGYTF.

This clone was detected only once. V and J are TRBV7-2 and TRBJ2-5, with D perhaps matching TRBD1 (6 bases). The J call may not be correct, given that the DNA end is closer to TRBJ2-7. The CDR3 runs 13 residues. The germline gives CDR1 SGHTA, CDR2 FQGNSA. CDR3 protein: CASSPKTGHEQYF. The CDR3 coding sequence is TGTGCCAGCAGCCCTAAAACAGGGCACGAGCAGTACTTC.

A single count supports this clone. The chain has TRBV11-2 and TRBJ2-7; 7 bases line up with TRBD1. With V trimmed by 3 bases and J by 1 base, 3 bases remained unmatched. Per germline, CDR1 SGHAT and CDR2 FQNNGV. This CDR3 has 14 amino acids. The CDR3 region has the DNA TGTGCCAGCAGCTTCACGGGACAGTCCTACGAGCAGTACTTC. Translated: CASSFTGQSYEQYF.

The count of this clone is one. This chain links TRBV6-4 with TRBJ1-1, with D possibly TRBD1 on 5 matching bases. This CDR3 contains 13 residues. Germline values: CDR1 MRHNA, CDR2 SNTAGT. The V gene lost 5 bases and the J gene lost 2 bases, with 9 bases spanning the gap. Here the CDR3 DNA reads TGTGCCAGCAGTTCAGGGTATAACACTGAAGCTTTCTTT. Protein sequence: CASSSGYNTEAFF.

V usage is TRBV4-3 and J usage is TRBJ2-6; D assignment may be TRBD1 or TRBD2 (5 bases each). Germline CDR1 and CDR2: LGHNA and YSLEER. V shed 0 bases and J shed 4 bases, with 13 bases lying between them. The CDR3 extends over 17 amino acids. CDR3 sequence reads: CASSQDGVGAGANVLTF. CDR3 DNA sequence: TGCGCCAGCAGCCAAGATGGCGTCGGGGCGGGGGCCAACGTCCTGACTTTC.

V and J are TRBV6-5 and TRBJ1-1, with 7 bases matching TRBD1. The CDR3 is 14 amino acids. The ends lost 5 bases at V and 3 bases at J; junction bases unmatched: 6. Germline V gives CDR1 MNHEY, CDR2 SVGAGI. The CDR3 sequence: CASSSRQGHTEAFF. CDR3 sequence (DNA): TGTGCCAGCAGTAGTCGACAGGGCCACACTGAAGCTTTCTTT.

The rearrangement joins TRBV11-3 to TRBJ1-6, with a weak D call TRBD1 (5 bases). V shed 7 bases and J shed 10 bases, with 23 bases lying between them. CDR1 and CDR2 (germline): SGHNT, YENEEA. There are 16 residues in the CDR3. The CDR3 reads CASNPPPRVKHSPLHF. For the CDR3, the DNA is TGTGCCAGCAACCCACCCCCCAGGGTAAAACACTCACCCCTCCACTTT.

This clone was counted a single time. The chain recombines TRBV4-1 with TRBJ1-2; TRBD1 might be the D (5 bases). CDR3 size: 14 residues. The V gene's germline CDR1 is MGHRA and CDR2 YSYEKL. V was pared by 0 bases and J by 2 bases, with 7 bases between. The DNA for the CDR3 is TGCGCCAGCAGCCAAGACTACAGGAACTATGGCTACACCTTC. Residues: CASSQDYRNYGYTF.

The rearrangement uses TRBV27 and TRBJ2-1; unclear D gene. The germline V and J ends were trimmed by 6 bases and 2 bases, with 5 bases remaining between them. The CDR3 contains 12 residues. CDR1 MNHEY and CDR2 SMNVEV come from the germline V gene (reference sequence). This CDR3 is CASSPTYNEQFF. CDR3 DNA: TGTGCCAGCAGCCCCACCTACAATGAGCAGTTCTTC.

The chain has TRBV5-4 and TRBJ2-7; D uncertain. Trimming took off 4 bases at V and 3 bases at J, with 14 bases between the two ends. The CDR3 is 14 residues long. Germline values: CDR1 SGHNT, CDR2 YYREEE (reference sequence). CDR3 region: CASSRASDLYEQYF. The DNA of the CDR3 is TGTGCCAGCAGCCGTGCCAGCGACCTCTACGAGCAGTACTTC.

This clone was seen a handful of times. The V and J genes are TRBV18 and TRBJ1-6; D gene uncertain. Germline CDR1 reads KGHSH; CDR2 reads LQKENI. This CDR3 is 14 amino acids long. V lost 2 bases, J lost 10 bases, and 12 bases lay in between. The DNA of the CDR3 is TGTGCCAGCTCACCAAGGCAGGTAGTGTCACCCCTCCACTTT. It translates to CASSPRQVVSPLHF. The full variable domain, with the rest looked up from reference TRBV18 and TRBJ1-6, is NAGVMQNPRHLVRRRGQEARLRCSPMKGHSHVYWYRQLPEEGLKFMVYLQKENIIDESGMPKERFSAEFPKEGPSILRIQQVVRGDSAAYFCASSPRQVVSPLHFGNGTRLTVT.

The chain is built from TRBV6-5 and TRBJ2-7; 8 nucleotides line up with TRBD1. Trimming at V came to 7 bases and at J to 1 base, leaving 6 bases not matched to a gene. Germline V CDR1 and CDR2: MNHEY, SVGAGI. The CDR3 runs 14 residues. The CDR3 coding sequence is TGTGCCAGCAAAGGACAGGGCGCTTCCTACGAGCAGTACTTC. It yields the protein CASKGQGASYEQYF.